Presented here are 24 T cell receptor beta chains from one specimen sequenced in a study of blood T cell repertoires in COVID-19. Clones were read by immunoSEQ multiplex PCR, and TCRdb kept only the in-frame ones, dropping some. The sample lists 150,000 to 200,000 clones, approximately 79% seen once, with around 19% in the top ten. The sequenced material came from peripheral blood. These receptors were obtained from a woman older than 75 with acute or convalescent COVID-19.

This rearrangement joins TRBV9 to TRBJ2-2, with 10 bases fitting TRBD2. The CDR3 contains 18 residues. Germline V lookup: CDR1 SGDLS, CDR2 YYNGEE. V lost 0 bases to trimming and J lost 5 bases; unmatched junction nucleotides: 10. The CDR3 is CASSVESSGRSRTGELFF. CDR3 sequence (DNA): TGTGCCAGCAGCGTAGAGAGTAGCGGGAGGTCGAGGACCGGGGAGCTGTTTTTT. Full variable domain (remainder filled in from reference TRBV9 and TRBJ2-2): DSGVTQTPKHLITATGQRVTLRCSPRSGDLSVYWYQQSLDQGLQFLIQYYNGEERAKGNILERFSAQQFPDLHSELNLSSLELGDSALYFCASSVESSGRSRTGELFFGEGSRLTVL.

The CDR3, as DNA: TGTGCCAGTAGTAGGGGACAGGGGCCTTTCCCTTCACCCCTCCACTTT. Translation gives CASSRGQGPFPSPLHF. The gene calls are TRBV19 and TRBJ1-6, with TRBD1 matching over 10 bases. Germline assignment: CDR1 LNHDA and CDR2 SQIVND (reference sequence). Trimming removed 4 bases from V and 9 bases from J; junction bases left unmatched: 9. The CDR3 is made up of 16 amino acids.

In its sample, this clone was seen once. This CDR3 is also generated by other DNA sequences in the sample. The CDR3 loop reads CASSQRTANYGYTF. CDR3 coding DNA: TGCGCCAGCAGCCAGAGGACAGCTAACTATGGCTACACCTTC. The chain links TRBV5-1 to TRBJ1-2; a weak D match, TRBD1 (6 bases). This CDR3 has 14 residues. V was pared by 4 bases and J by 0 bases, with 10 bases between. Germline V gene sequence: CDR1 SGHRS, CDR2 YFSETQ.

The chain is built from TRBV7-9 and TRBJ1-5; 12 bases line up with TRBD1. Germline CDR1 SEHNR, CDR2 FQNEAQ (reference sequence). The CDR3 covers 17 residues. The J segment lost 6 bases and the V segment lost 5 bases, leaving 11 bases of the junction unmatched. In DNA form, the CDR3 reads TGTGCCAGCAGCCCAGGGGTGCGGGACAGGGGGCTTCAGCCCCAGCATTTT. As protein: CASSPGVRDRGLQPQHF.

This clone was counted between two and nine times. The V call is TRBV9, the J call TRBJ1-5, with 7 bases fitting TRBD1. This CDR3 is 15 amino acids long. Looked up from germline, CDR1 is SGDLS and CDR2 is YYNGEE. Trimming cost V 3 bases and J 2 bases; bases outside gene matches: 5. The DNA of the CDR3 is TGTGCCAGCAGCGAAGGGACAGTTCGCAATCAGCCCCAGCATTTT. This gives the protein CASSEGTVRNQPQHF.

The gene calls are TRBV2 and TRBJ2-3; TRBD1 matches at 9 bases. V shed 8 bases and J 2 bases; nucleotides not matched to a gene: 8. Per the germline V gene, CDR1 is SNHLY and CDR2 is FYNNEI. This CDR3 contains 15 residues. The CDR3: CASSRQGGLTDTQYF. In nucleotides, the CDR3 is TGTGCCAGCTCAAGACAGGGGGGGCTCACAGATACGCAGTATTTT.

The rearrangement uses TRBV4-2 and TRBJ2-3; 13 bases are shared with TRBD2. Per the germline V gene, CDR1 is LGHNA and CDR2 is YNFKEQ. The CDR3 length is 16 residues. V lost 5 bases, J lost 3 bases, and 5 bases stayed unmatched. CDR3 bases: TGTGCCAGCAGCTCTCAGACTAGCGGGGGGACAGATACGCAGTATTTT. Protein: CASSSQTSGGTDTQYF.

The rearrangement uses TRBV7-3 and TRBJ2-7; D might be TRBD2 (5 bases). CDR1 and CDR2 from the germline V gene are SGHTA and FQGTGA. The CDR3 is 13 residues long. V was pared by 2 bases and J by 6 bases, with 11 bases between. The CDR3 DNA follows: TGTGCCAGCAGCTTAGGCGGAGGCAGCGAGCAGTACTTC. Protein product: CASSLGGGSEQYF.

The chain links TRBV6-5 to TRBJ1-2; D uncertain. This CDR3 contains 14 residues. V lost 6 bases and J 4 bases, leaving 15 bases between the germline ends. Germline V CDR1 and CDR2: MNHEY, SVGAGI. CDR3 DNA: TGTGCCAGCAGACCTATAGGAGACCTCTATGGCTACACCTTC. Amino acids: CASRPIGDLYGYTF.

The chain carries TRBV5-1 and TRBJ1-5; 7 positions agree with TRBD1. Trimming took 4 bases from V and 3 from J; bases not matched to a gene: 4. CDR3 size: 14 residues. Germline CDR1 is SGHRS and CDR2 is YFSETQ. Here the CDR3 reads CASSPGQINQPQHF. CDR3 nucleotides: TGCGCCAGCAGCCCGGGACAGATCAATCAGCCCCAGCATTTT.

The chain uses TRBV7-6 and TRBJ2-2, with TRBD2 identical over 15 bases. The ends lost 10 bases at V and 4 bases at J; junction bases unmatched: 10. This CDR3 has 17 amino acids. The germline V gene encodes CDR1 SGHVS and CDR2 FNYEAQ. The DNA for the CDR3 is TGTGCCACCGGGGGACTAGCGGGAGGATACGGCACCGGGGAGCTGTTTTTT. Translation: CATGGLAGGYGTGELFF.

This rearrangement joins TRBV9 to TRBJ2-1, with 7 bases that match TRBD1. Trimming cost V 0 bases and J 6 bases; bases outside gene matches: 3. The CDR3 loop spans 14 amino acids. CDR1 and CDR2 (germline): SGDLS, YYNGEE. The DNA for the CDR3 is TGTGCCAGCAGCGTAGATCCAGGGGGCAATGAGCAGTTCTTC. The encoded protein is CASSVDPGGNEQFF.

The chain has TRBV6-2 or TRBV6-3 and TRBJ2-7; 7 bases align to TRBD1. In germline, CDR1 is MNHEY, CDR2 SVGEGT. The CDR3 length is 17 residues. V was clipped by 0 bases and J by 7 bases; unmatched bases: 15. This CDR3 is CASSYSKKYRDSGEQYF. DNA for the CDR3: TGTGCCAGCAGTTACTCGAAAAAGTACCGGGACAGTGGTGAGCAGTACTTC.

The CDR3 protein is CASSRQVGTEAFF. The CDR3 DNA reads as TGTGCCAGCAGCCGACAGGTAGGCACTGAAGCTTTCTTT. This chain links TRBV12-3 or TRBV12-4 with TRBJ1-1; tentative D call: TRBD1 (6 bases). The length of the CDR3 is 13 residues. The germline V and J ends were trimmed by 6 bases and 4 bases, with 12 bases remaining between them.

The chain recombines TRBV7-8 with TRBJ1-1; maybe TRBD1 (5 bases). The CDR3 is made up of 16 amino acids. Germline V CDR1 and CDR2: SGHVS, FQNEAQ. The V end was cut by 1 base, the J end by 4 bases, with 16 bases between. CDR3 amino acids: CASSLGRGTSLTEAFF. CDR3 DNA: TGTGCCAGCAGCTTAGGTCGGGGGACCTCCCTCACTGAAGCTTTCTTT.

The gene calls are TRBV10-3 and TRBJ2-1, with D possibly matching TRBD2 (5 bases). The germline V gene encodes CDR1 ENHRY and CDR2 SYGVKD. V was clipped by 11 bases and J by 1 base, with 12 bases between them. CDR3 size: 13 residues. CDR3 loop: CAAGRGSYNEQFF. The CDR3 DNA reads TGTGCCGCAGGCCGGGGATCCTACAATGAGCAGTTCTTC.

V and J are TRBV7-9 and TRBJ2-3; D gene ambiguous. The V and J ends lost 1 base and 9 bases respectively, with 8 bases between them. This CDR3 is built from 12 residues. Germline assignment: CDR1 SEHNR and CDR2 FQNEAQ (reference sequence). The CDR3 reads CASSLVVQTQYF. DNA for the CDR3: TGTGCCAGCAGCTTAGTGGTGCAGACGCAGTATTTT.

The chain combines TRBV10-1 with TRBJ2-5; 11 bases line up with TRBD1. This CDR3 spans 14 amino acids. CDR1 is WNHNN, CDR2 SYGVQD, per germline (reference sequence). The CDR3, as DNA: TGCACAGGGGAGGACAGGGGGCTAAAGGTGACCCAGTACTTC. This sequence encodes CTGEDRGLKVTQYF.

The chain joins TRBV7-9 to TRBJ1-1; a possible D gene is TRBD1 (5 bases). Per the germline V gene, CDR1 is SEHNR and CDR2 is FQNEAQ (reference sequence). CDR3 length equals 13 residues. Deletions cut 6 bases from V and 6 bases from J, with 14 bases between. The CDR3 sequence: CASRSIGVPEAFF. In nucleotides, the CDR3 is TGTGCCAGCAGATCCATAGGGGTCCCTGAAGCTTTCTTT.

In this sample, this clone turned up a few times. The genes are TRBV14 and TRBJ1-4; D gene ambiguous. CDR1 and CDR2 (germline): SGHDN, FVKESK. V shed 1 base and J shed 8 bases, with 14 bases lying between them. This CDR3 is 15 amino acids long. CDR3 protein: CASSQGGINSEKLFF. The CDR3 coding sequence is TGTGCCAGCAGCCAAGGAGGGATTAACTCCGAAAAACTGTTTTTT.

The J gene is TRBJ1-1, the V gene TRBV7-2, with TRBD1 matching over 10 bases. The germline V gene has CDR1 SGHTA and CDR2 FQGNSA. The V and J ends lost 4 bases and 10 bases, in that order; junction bases with no gene match: 9. CDR3 length: 14 amino acids. CDR3 nucleotide sequence: TGTGCCAGCAGCTCGGGACAGGGGCGCCGGGGAGCTTTCTTT. This encodes CASSSGQGRRGAFF.

This clone was seen a few times. The chain couples TRBV11-2 to TRBJ1-4; possible D gene TRBD1, 6 bases. This CDR3 is built from 15 residues. Germline values: CDR1 SGHAT, CDR2 FQNNGV. The V end was cut by 5 bases, the J end by 5 bases, with 15 bases between. The CDR3 protein is CASSLQQGLNEKLFF. CDR3 sequence (DNA): TGTGCCAGCAGCCTCCAACAGGGACTAAATGAAAAACTGTTTTTT.

The V call is TRBV5-1, the J call TRBJ1-2; 9 bases line up with TRBD1. Trimming removed 0 bases from V and 1 base from J; junction bases left unmatched: 4. This CDR3 region has 16 residues. CDR1 and CDR2 (germline): SGHRS, YFSETQ. CDR3 sequence (DNA): TGCGCCAGCAGCTTGGGCTGGGACAGGGTTAACTATGGCTACACCTTC. It translates to CASSLGWDRVNYGYTF.

The rearrangement uses TRBV19 and TRBJ2-1; unclear D gene. The CDR3 is made up of 15 amino acids. V lost 2 bases to trimming and J lost 0 bases, with 8 bases between them. Germline CDR1 reads LNHDA; CDR2 reads SQIVND (reference sequence). The chain's CDR3 is CASSISGGSYNEQFF. The CDR3 coding sequence is TGTGCCAGTAGTATATCTGGCGGCTCCTACAATGAGCAGTTCTTC.